This T cell receptor beta chain was retrieved from a study of control samples from healthy donors and cancer patients. CDR3 length: 14 amino acids. The V end lost 9 bases, the J end lost 0 bases, and 12 bases lay between the germline ends. The germline CDR1 and CDR2 sequences are SGHAT and FQNNGV. Sequencing used immunoSEQ multiplex PCR; TCRdb keeps in-frame clones, though not all of them. Of 350,000 to 450,000 clones listed, 75% to 95% are singletons. The sequenced sample consisted of PBMCs. This receptor was taken from a man aged 40-49 years with head and neck cancer. This chain uses TRBV11-2 with TRBJ1-5, with D unresolved. The CDR3 nucleotides read TGTGCCAGTTCGTCCAGTCTTAGCAATCAGCCCCAGCATTTT. Translated: CASSSSLSNQPQHF. Full variable domain (rest looked up from reference TRBV11-2 and TRBJ1-5): EAGVAQSPRYKIIEKRQSVAFWCNPISGHATLYWYQQILGQGPKLLIQFQNNGVVDDSQLPKDRFSAERLKGVDSTLKIQPAKLEDSAVYLCASSSSLSNQPQHFGDGTRLSIL.